The TCR beta chain described here comes from a study of blood T cell repertoires in COVID-19. Trimming shortened V by 6 bases and J by 8 bases, and 11 bases separated the two germline ends. The CDR3 loop spans 12 amino acids. The data were produced by immunoSEQ multiplex PCR, yet TCRdb's version contains in-frame clones alone and is incomplete. Here the sample spans under 60,000 clones, approximately 80% being singletons. The specimen sequenced was peripheral blood. The chain is built from TRBV12-3 or TRBV12-4 and TRBJ2-1, with a weak D call TRBD2 (7 bases). The TCR comes from a man aged 55-75 years with acute or convalescent COVID-19. Here the CDR3 reads CASSRGADEQFF. CDR3 bases: TGTGCCAGCAGCCGGGGGGCGGATGAGCAGTTCTTC.